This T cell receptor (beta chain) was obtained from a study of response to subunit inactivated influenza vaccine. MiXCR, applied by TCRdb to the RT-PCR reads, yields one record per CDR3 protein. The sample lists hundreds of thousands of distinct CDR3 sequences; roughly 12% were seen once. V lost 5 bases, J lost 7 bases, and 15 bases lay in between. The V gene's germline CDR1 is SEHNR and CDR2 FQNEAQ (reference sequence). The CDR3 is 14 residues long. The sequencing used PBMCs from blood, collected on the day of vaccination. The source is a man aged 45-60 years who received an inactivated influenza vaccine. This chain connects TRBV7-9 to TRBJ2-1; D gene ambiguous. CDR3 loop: CASSDGRLRNEQFF. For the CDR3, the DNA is TGTGCCAGCAGCGACGGCCGCCTGAGGAATGAGCAGTTCTTC.